This record looks at one TCR beta chain sequence and its context. This record belongs to a study of blood T cell repertoires in COVID-19. Germline CDR1 is MNHEY and CDR2 is SVGAGI. V lost 6 bases to trimming and J lost 5 bases, with 16 bases between them. This CDR3 contains 15 residues. In the source study's methods: Reference gene primer amplification gave nucleated cell count estimates. This table comes from immunoSEQ multiplex PCR, and its TCRdb copy is limited to in-frame clones, with some not included. That table is the source of V, J and clone size, and D and trimming were worked out from the DNA. This table has approximately 240,000 clones, about 85% appearing once.

The chain combines TRBV6-5 with TRBJ2-2, with TRBD1 as a possible D gene (6 bases). Material for sequencing was peripheral blood. The sequence derives from a man over 45 who had recovered from COVID-19. The CDR3, as DNA: TGTGCCAGCAGGGGGGCAGGGATTTTTACCGGGGAGCTGTTTTTT. Protein sequence: CASRGAGIFTGELFF.